This is a list of T cell receptor beta chains from one sample in a study of CD8 T cells in ankylosing spondylitis. TCRdb redid the calling of the 5' RACE reads with MiXCR, one entry per CDR3 protein. Of some 700,000 distinct CDR3 sequences listed, 15% to 20% are singletons. The material sequenced was blood, either unsorted or a sorted T cell fraction (not recorded which). These receptor sequences come from a male donor with ankylosing spondylitis. CDR3s include the opening cysteine and the closing phenylalanine or tryptophan. The order of the fields is V gene, J gene, CDR3 protein.

>TRBV4-2|TRBJ2-7
CASSPGLAGGMGEQYF
>TRBV12-3/TRBV12-4|TRBJ2-7
CASSSTGQWDEQYF
>TRBV6-1|TRBJ1-1
CAIGEWGKGEAFF
>TRBV10-3|TRBJ1-4
CAISPSAGSANEKLFF
>TRBV9|TRBJ2-3
CASSLPGQGFRDTQYF
>TRBV9|TRBJ2-2
CASSVFSGKGGGELFF
>TRBV27|TRBJ1-6
CASSPGQETNSPLHF
>TRBV28|TRBJ2-7
CASSSISGAEGVYEQYF
>TRBV28|TRBJ2-2
CASTKQGRAGELFF
>TRBV12-3/TRBV12-4|TRBJ1-3
CASSFWGESSGNTIYF
>TRBV20-1|TRBJ2-2
CSASKDGHRAGELFF
>TRBV10-3|TRBJ2-1
CAISESRAGRSSYNEQFF
>TRBV3-1|TRBJ1-1
CASSQGTPRNTEAFF
>TRBV24-1|TRBJ2-1
CATSDPLGPLDRFF
>TRBV29-1|TRBJ1-1
CSVEGTQNTEAFF
>TRBV2|TRBJ2-2
CASTWTGAETGELFF
>TRBV20-1|TRBJ2-5
CSAPDRAGETQYF
>TRBV28|TRBJ2-7
CASSLRETSYEQYF